This TCR beta chain is from a study of blood T cell repertoires in COVID-19. Looking at the study overall: Whether acute or convalescent, the COVID-19 samples came from the United States, Italy and Spain.

Some clones are missing from TCRdb's copy, which holds only in-frame ones; the method was immunoSEQ multiplex PCR. The sample comprises 120,000 to 150,000 clones, more than 65% of which are singletons, and under 9.5% rests with the top ten. The germline CDR1 and CDR2 sequences are SGHRS and YFSETQ. The CDR3 extends over 14 amino acids. With 7 bases clipped from V and 0 bases from J, the junction kept 6 bases outside the gene matches. V and J are TRBV5-1 and TRBJ2-5; TRBD2 aligns across 7 bases. Source material: peripheral blood. The origin of this receptor is a human donor in a cohort sampled during active COVID-19. The CDR3 sequence is CASGASGNQETQYF. The DNA of the CDR3 is TGCGCCAGCGGGGCTAGCGGAAACCAAGAGACCCAGTACTTC.